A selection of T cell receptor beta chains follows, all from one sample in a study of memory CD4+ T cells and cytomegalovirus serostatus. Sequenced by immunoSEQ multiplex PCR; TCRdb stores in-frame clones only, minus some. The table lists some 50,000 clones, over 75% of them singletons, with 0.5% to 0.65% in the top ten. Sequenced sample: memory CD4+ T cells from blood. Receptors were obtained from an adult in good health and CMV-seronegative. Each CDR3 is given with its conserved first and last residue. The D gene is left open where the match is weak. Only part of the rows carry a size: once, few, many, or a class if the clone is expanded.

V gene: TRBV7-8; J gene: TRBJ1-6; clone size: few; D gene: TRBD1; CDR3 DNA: TGTGCCAGCAGCTTAAGTGCGGGACAGGGCTCCTATAATTCACCCCTCCACTTT; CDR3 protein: CASSLSAGQGSYNSPLHF
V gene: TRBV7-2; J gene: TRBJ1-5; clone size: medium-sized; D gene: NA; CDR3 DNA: TGTGCCAGCAGCCATGGTAGCAATCAGCCCCAGCATTTT; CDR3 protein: CASSHGSNQPQHF
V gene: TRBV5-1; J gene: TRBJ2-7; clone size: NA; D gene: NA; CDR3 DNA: TGCGCCAGCAGACAGGACACCCACGAGCAGTACTTC; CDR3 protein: CASRQDTHEQYF
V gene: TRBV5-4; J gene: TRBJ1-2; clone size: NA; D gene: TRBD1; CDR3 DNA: TGTGCCAGCAGCTCTCGGGTACAGGGGTACTATGGCTACACCTTC; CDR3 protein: CASSSRVQGYYGYTF
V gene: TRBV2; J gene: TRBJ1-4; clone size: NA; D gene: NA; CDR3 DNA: TGTGCCAGCAGTAGATTTAATGAAAAACTGTTTTTT; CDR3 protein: CASSRFNEKLFF
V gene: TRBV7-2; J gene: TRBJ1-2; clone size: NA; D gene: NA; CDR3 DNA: TGTGCCAGCAGCTTAGTTCAGGAGAATGGCTACACCTTC; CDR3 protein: CASSLVQENGYTF
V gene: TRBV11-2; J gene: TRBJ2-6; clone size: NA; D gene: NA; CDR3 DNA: TGTGCCAGCAGATTATACGGGGCCTCTGGGGCCAACGTCCTGACTTTC; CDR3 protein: CASRLYGASGANVLTF
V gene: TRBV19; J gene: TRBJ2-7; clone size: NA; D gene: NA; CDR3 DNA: TGTGCCAGTAGGGTTAAAGGAGACACAGGTCGGGAGCAGTACTTC; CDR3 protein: CASRVKGDTGREQYF
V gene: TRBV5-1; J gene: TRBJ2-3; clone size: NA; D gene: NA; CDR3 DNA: TGCGCCAGCAATCTGAAAGTCACAGATACGCAGTATTTT; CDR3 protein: CASNLKVTDTQYF
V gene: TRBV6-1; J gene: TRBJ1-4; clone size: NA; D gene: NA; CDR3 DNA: TGTGCCAGCAGTGAACACCTCACAACTAATGAAAAACTGTTTTTT; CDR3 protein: CASSEHLTTNEKLFF
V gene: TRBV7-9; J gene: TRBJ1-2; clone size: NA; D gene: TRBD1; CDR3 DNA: TGTGCCAGCAGCGTAACAGGGGGAGACTATGGCTACACCTTC; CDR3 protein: CASSVTGGDYGYTF
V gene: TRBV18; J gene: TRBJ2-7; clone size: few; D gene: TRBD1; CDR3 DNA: TGTGCCAGCTCGTACGGACAGGTCACGGACGAGCAGTACTTC; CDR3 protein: CASSYGQVTDEQYF
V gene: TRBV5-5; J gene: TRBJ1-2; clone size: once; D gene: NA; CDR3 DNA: TGTGCCAGCAGCATTGATACAGGGCGCGGCTACACCTTC; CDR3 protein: CASSIDTGRGYTF
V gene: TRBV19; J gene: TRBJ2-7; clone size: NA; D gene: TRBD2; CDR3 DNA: TGTGCCAGTAGTATGGGACTAGGCGAGCAGTACTTC; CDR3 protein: CASSMGLGEQYF
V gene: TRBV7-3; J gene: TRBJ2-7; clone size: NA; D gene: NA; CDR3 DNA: TGTGCCAGCAGCCAGGACCGCTCCTACGAGCAGTACTTC; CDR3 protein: CASSQDRSYEQYF
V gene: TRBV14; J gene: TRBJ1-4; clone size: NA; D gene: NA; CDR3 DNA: TGTGCCAGCAGCCAAGATCGTGGAGCTTCCTCATTTCCCAACTACCCAACTAATGAAAAACTGTTTTTT; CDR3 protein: CASSQDRGASSFPNYPTNEKLFF
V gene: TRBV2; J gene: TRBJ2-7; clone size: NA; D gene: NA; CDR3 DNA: TGTGCCAGCAGCGAACTGTTGGGGGTTGAGCAGTACTTC; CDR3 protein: CASSELLGVEQYF
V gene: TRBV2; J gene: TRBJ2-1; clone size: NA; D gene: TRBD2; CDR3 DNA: TGTGCCAGCAGCAAACTAGCGGGGGGAAACAATGAGCAGTTCTTC; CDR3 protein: CASSKLAGGNNEQFF
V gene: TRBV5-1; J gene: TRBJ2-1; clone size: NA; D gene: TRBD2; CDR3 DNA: TGCGCCGGCACCGGGACTAGCGGCTCCAGGGAGCAGTTCTTC; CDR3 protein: CAGTGTSGSREQFF
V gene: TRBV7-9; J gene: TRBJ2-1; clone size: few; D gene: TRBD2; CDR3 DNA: TGTGCCAGCAGTCAAGGACTAGCGGACCTAAAAGGTTACAATGAGCAGTTCTTC; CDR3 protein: CASSQGLADLKGYNEQFF
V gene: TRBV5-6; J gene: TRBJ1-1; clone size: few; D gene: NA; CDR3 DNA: TGTGCCAGCAGCTTGGACAGAGGCACTGAAGCTTTCTTT; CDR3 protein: CASSLDRGTEAFF
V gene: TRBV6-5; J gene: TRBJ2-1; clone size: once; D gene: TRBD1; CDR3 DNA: TGTGCCAGCAGGCTCCGGGACAGGCTGGGTGAGCAGTTCTTC; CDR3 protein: CASRLRDRLGEQFF